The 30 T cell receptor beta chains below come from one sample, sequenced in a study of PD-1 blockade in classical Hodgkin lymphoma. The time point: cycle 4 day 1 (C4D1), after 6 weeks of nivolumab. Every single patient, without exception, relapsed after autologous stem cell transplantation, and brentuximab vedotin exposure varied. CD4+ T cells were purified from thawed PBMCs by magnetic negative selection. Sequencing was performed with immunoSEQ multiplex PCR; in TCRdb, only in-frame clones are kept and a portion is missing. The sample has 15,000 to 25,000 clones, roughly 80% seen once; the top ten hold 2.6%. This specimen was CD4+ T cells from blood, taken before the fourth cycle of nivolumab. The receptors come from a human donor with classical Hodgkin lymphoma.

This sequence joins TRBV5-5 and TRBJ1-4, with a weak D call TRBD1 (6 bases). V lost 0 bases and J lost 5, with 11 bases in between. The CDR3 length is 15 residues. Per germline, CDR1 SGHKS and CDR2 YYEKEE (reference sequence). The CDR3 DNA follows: TGTGCCAGCAGCTTGGTAGGGGGACCCAATGAAAAACTGTTTTTT. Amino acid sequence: CASSLVGGPNEKLFF.

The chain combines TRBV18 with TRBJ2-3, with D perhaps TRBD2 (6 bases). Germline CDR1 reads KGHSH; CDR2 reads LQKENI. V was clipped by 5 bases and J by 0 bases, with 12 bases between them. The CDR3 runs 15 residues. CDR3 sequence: CASSRDGTSTDTQYF. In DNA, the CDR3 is TGTGCCAGCTCAAGGGACGGGACTAGCACAGATACGCAGTATTTT.

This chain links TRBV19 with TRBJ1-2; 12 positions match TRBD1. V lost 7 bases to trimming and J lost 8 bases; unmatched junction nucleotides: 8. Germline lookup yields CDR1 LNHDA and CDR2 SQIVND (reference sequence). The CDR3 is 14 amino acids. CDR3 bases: TGTGCCAGTAATCCGGGACAGGGGGCTTGGGGCTACACCTTC. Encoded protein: CASNPGQGAWGYTF.

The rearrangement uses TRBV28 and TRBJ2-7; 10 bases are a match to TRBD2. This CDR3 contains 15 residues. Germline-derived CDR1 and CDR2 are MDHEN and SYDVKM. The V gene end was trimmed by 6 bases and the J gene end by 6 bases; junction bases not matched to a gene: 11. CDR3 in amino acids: CASRGASGRTSEQYF. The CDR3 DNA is TGTGCCAGCAGGGGGGCTAGCGGGAGAACATCCGAGCAGTACTTC. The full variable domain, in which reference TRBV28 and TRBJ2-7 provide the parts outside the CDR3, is DVKVTQSSRYLVKRTGEKVFLECVQDMDHENMFWYRQDPGLGLRLIYFSYDVKMKEKGDIPEGYSVSREKKERFSLILESASTNQTSMYLCASRGASGRTSEQYFGPGTRLTVT.

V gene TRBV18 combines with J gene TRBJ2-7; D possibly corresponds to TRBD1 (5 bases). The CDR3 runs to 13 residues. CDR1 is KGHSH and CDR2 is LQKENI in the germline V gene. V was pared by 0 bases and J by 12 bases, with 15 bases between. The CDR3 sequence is CASSPPTGPLPYF. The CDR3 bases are TGTGCCAGCTCACCACCTACAGGCCCTCTCCCGTACTTC.

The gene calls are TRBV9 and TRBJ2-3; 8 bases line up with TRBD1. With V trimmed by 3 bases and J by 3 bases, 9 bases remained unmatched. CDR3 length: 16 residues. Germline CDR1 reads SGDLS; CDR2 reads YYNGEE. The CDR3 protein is CASSATGAPFTDTQYF. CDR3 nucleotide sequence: TGTGCCAGCAGCGCGACAGGGGCGCCCTTTACAGATACGCAGTATTTT.

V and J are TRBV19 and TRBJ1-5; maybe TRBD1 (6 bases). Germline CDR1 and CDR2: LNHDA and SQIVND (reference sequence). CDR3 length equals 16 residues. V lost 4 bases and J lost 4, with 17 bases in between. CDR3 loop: CASSNRQGLGNQPQHF. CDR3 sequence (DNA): TGTGCCAGTAGTAATCGGCAGGGGTTAGGAAATCAGCCCCAGCATTTT.

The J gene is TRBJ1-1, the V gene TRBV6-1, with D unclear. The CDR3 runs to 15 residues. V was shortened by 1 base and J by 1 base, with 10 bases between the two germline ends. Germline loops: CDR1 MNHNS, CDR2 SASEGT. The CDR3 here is CASSEVFWGNTEAFF. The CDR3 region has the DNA TGTGCCAGCAGTGAAGTTTTTTGGGGGAACACTGAAGCTTTCTTT.

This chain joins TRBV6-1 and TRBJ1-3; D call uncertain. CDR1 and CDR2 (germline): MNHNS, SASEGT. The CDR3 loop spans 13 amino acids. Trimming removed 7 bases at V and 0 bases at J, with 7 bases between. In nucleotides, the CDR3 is TGTGCCAGCATTCAGAGCTCTGGAAACACCATATATTTT. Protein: CASIQSSGNTIYF.

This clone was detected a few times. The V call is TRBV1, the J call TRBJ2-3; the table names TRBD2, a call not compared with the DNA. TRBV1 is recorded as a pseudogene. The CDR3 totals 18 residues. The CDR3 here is CTSSQGTEGREGPDTQYF. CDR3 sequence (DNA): TGCACCAGCAGCCAAGGTACTGAGGGGCGGGAGGGCCCGGATACGCAGTATTTT.

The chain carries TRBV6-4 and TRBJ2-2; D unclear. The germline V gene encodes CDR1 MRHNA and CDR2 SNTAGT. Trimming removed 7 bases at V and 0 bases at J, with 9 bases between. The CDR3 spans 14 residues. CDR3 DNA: TGTGCCAGCATGGCTGGAGCGAACACCGGGGAGCTGTTTTTT. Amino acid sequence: CASMAGANTGELFF.

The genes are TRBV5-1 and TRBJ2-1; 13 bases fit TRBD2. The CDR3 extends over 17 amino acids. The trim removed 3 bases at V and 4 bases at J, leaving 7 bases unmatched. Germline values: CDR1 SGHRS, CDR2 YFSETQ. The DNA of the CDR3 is TGCGCCAGCAGCTCGGAACCGGGACTAGCGGGATACAATGAGCAGTTCTTC. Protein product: CASSSEPGLAGYNEQFF. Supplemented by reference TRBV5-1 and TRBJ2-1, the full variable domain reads KAGVTQTPRYLIKTRGQQVTLSCSPISGHRSVSWYQQTPGQGLQFLFEYFSETQRNKGNFPGRFSGRQFSNSRSEMNVSTLELGDSALYLCASSSEPGLAGYNEQFFGPGTRLTVL.

CDR3 residues: CASSYSRTGGWREQYF. CDR3 DNA: TGTGCCAGCAGTTACTCTAGGACAGGAGGATGGAGGGAGCAGTACTTC. The chain is built from TRBV6-5 and TRBJ2-7; 7 nucleotides line up with TRBD1. Trimming removed 0 bases from V and 7 bases from J; junction bases left unmatched: 12. Germline CDR1 is MNHEY and CDR2 is SVGAGI. The CDR3 consists of 16 residues.

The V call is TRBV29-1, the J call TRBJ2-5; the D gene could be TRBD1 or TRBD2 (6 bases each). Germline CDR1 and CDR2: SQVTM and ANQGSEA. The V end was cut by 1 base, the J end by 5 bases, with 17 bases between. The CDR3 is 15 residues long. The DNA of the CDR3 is TGCAGCGTTGAAGCTCCTAGGGGGGTCCGGGAGACCCAGTACTTC. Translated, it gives CSVEAPRGVRETQYF.

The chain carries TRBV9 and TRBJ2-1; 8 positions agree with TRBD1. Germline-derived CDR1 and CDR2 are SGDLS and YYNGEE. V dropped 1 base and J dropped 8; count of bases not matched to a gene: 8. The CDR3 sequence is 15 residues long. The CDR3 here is CASSVIGQGLDEQFF. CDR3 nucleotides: TGTGCCAGCAGCGTAATCGGACAGGGTCTCGATGAGCAGTTCTTC.

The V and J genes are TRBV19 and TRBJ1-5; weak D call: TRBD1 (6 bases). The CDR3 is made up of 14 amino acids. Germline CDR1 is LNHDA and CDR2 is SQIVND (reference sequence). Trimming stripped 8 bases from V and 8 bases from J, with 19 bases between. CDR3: CASSRGVRGEPQHF. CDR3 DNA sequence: TGTGCCAGTTCGCGAGGTGTAAGGGGGGAGCCCCAGCATTTT.

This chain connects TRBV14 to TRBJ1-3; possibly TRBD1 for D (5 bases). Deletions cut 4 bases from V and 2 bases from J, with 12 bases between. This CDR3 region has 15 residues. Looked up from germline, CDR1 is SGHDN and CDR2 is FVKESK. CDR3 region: CASSLAGRTGNTIYF. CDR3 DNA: TGTGCCAGCAGCCTCGCGGGGCGTACTGGAAACACCATATATTTT.

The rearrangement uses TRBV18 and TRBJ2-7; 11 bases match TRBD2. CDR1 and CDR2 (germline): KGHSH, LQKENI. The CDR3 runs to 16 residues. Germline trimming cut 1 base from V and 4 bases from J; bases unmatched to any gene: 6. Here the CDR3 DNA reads TGTGCCAGCTCACCACGGCTAGCGGGAGGTGGGTACGAGCAGTACTTC. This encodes CASSPRLAGGGYEQYF.

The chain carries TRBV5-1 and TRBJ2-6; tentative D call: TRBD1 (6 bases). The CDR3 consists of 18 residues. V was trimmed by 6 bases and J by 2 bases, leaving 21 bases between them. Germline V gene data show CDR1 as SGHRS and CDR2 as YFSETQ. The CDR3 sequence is CASNRQAAGIAGANVLTF. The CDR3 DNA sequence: TGCGCCAGCAACCGACAGGCGGCGGGTATAGCTGGGGCCAACGTCCTGACTTTC.

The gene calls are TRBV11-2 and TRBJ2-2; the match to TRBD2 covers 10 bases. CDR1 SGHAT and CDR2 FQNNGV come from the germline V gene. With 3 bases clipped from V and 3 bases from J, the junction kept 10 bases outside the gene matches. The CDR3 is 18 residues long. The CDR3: CASSFRLAGASYTGELFF. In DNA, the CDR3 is TGTGCCAGCAGCTTTAGACTAGCGGGTGCTTCTTACACCGGGGAGCTGTTTTTT. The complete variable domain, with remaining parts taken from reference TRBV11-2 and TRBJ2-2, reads EAGVAQSPRYKIIEKRQSVAFWCNPISGHATLYWYQQILGQGPKLLIQFQNNGVVDDSQLPKDRFSAERLKGVDSTLKIQPAKLEDSAVYLCASSFRLAGASYTGELFFGEGSRLTVL.

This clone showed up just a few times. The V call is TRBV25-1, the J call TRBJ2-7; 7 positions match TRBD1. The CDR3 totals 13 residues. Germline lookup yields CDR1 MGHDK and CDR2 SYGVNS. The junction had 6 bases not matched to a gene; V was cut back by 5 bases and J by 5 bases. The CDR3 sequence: CASSIGTVHEQYF. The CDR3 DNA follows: TGTGCCAGCAGTATCGGGACAGTCCACGAGCAGTACTTC.

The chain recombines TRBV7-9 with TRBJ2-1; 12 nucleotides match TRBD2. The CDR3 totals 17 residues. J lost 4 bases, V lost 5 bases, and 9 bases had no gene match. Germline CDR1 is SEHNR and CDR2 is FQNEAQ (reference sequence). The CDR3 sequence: CASSPRTSGDRYNEQFF. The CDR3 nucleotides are TGTGCCAGCAGCCCCCGGACTAGCGGGGACCGATACAATGAGCAGTTCTTC.

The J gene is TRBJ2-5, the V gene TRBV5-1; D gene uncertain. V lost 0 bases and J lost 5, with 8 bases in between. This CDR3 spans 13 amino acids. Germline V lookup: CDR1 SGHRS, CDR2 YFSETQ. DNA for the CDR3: TGCGCCAGCAGCTTGGAAGGAACCGAGACCCAGTACTTC. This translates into CASSLEGTETQYF.

CDR3 amino acids: CAISNRGPNEQYF. CDR3 nucleotide sequence: TGTGCCATCAGTAACAGGGGCCCCAACGAGCAGTACTTC. This chain joins TRBV10-3 and TRBJ2-7; TRBD1 matches at 7 bases. CDR1 ENHRY and CDR2 SYGVKD come from the germline V gene. This CDR3 has 13 amino acids. J lost 5 bases, V lost 5 bases, and 6 bases had no gene match.

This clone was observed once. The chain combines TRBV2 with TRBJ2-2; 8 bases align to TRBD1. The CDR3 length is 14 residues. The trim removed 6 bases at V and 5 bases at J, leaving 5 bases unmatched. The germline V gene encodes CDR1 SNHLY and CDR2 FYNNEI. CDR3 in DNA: TGTGCCAGCAGGCAGGGGGCGGGGACCGGGGAGCTGTTTTTT. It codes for CASRQGAGTGELFF.

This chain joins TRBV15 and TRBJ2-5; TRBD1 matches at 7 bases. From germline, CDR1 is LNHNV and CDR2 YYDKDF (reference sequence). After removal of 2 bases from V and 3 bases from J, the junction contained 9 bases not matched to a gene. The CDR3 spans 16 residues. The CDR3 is CATSRPGTAFKETQYF. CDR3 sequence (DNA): TGTGCCACCAGCAGACCCGGGACAGCCTTTAAAGAGACCCAGTACTTC. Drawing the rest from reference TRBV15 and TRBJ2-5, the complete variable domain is DAMVIQNPRYQVTQFGKPVTLSCSQTLNHNVMYWYQQKSSQAPKLLFHYYDKDFNNEADTPDNFQSRRPNTSFCFLDIRSPGLGDTAMYLCATSRPGTAFKETQYFGPGTRLLVL.

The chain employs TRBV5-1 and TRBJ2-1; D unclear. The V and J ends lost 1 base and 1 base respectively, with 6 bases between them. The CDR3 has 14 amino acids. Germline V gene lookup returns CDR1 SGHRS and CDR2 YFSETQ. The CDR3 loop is CASSLLESYNEQFF. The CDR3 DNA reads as TGCGCCAGCAGCTTGTTGGAATCCTACAATGAGCAGTTCTTC.

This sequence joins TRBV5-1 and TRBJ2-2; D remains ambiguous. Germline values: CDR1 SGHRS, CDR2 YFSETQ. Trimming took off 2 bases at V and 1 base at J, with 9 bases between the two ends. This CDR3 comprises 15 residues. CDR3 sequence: CASSLVAGNTGELFF. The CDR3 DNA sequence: TGCGCCAGCAGCTTAGTAGCCGGGAACACCGGGGAGCTGTTTTTT.

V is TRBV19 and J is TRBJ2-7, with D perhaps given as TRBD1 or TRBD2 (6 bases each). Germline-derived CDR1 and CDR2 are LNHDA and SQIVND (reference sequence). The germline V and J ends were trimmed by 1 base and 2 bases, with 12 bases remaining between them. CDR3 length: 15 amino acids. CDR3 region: CASSIVDGGTYEQYF. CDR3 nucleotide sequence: TGTGCCAGTAGTATAGTAGACGGGGGCACCTACGAGCAGTACTTC.

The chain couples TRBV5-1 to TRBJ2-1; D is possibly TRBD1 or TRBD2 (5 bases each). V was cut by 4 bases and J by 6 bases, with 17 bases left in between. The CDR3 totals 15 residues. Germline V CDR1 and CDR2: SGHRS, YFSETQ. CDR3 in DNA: TGCGCCAGCAGCCAGGGACGGCTCTTAGGCAATGAGCAGTTCTTC. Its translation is CASSQGRLLGNEQFF.